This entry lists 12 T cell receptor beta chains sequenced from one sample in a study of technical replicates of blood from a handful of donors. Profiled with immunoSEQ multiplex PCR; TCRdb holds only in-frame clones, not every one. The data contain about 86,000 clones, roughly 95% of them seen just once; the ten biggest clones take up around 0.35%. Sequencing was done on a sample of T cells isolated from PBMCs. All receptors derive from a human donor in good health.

The CDR3 reads CASSLALAGWNEQFF. The CDR3 nucleotides read TGCGCCAGCAGCTTGGCCCTAGCGGGATGGAATGAGCAGTTCTTC. J is TRBJ2-1 and V is TRBV5-1, with 9 nucleotides matching TRBD2. V shed 0 bases and J 7 bases; nucleotides not matched to a gene: 5. Germline CDR1 reads SGHRS; CDR2 reads YFSETQ. CDR3 length: 15 residues.

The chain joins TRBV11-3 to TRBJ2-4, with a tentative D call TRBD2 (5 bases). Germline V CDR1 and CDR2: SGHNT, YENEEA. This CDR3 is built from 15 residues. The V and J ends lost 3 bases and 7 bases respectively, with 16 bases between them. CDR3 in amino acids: CASSLGGLGQNIQYF. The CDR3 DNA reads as TGTGCCAGCAGCTTGGGCGGGCTAGGGCAGAACATTCAGTACTTC.

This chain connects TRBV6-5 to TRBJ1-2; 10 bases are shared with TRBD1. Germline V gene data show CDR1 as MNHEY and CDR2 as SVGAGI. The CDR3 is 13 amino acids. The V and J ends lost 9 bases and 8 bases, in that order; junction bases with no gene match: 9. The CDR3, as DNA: TGTGCCAGTGCATACGGGACAGGGGTAGGCTACACCTTC. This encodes CASAYGTGVGYTF.

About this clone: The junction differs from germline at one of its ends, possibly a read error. In nucleotides, the CDR3 is TGTGCCAGCAACGGAGCGGGAGGGCCCGAGATCTTC. Amino acid sequence: CASNGAGGPEIF. The V gene is TRBV6-5, the J gene TRBJ2-1; 10 bases are a match to TRBD2. The CDR3 is 12 residues long. The germline gives CDR1 MNHEY, CDR2 SVGAGI.

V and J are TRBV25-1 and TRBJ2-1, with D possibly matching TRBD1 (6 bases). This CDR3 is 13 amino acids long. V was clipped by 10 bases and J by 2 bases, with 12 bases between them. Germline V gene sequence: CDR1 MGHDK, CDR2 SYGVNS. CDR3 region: CATQGLTYNEQFF. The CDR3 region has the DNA TGTGCCACACAGGGATTAACCTACAATGAGCAGTTCTTC.

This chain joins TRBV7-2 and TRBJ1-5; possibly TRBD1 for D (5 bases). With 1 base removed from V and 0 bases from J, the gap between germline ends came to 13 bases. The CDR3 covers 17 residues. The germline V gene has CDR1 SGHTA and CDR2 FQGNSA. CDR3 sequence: CASSLVGGPYSNQPQHF. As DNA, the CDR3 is TGTGCCAGCAGCTTAGTCGGGGGACCGTATAGCAATCAGCCCCAGCATTTT.

The CDR3 loop is CASSLATGAGYNEQFF. For the CDR3, the DNA is TGCGCCAGCAGCTTGGCAACAGGGGCAGGTTACAATGAGCAGTTCTTC. V usage is TRBV5-1 and J usage is TRBJ2-1, with TRBD1 identical over 7 bases. CDR1 and CDR2 (germline): SGHRS, YFSETQ. The CDR3 has 16 residues. V was pared by 0 bases and J by 4 bases, with 7 bases of the junction left unmatched.

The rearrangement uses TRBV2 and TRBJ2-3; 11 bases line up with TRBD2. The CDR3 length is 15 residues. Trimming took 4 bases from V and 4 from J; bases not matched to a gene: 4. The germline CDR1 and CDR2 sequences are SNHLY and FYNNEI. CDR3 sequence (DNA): TGTGCCAGCAGTGCCCTAGCGGGAGGCGCAGATACGCAGTATTTT. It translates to CASSALAGGADTQYF.

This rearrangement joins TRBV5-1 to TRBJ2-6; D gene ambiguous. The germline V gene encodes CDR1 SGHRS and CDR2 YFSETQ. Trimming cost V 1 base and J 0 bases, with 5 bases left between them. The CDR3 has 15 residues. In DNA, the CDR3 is TGCGCCAGCAGCTTGACAGTCTCTGGGGCCAACGTCCTGACTTTC. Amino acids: CASSLTVSGANVLTF.

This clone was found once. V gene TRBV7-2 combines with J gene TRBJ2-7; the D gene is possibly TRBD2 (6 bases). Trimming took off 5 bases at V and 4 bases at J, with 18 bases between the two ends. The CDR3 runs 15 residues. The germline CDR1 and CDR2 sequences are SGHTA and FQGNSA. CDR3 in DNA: TGTGCCAGCAGCCAAGTGGGGACTGGGGGATACGAGCAGTACTTC. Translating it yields CASSQVGTGGYEQYF.

The CDR3, as DNA: TGTGCCAGCTCACCTGGAGCGGGAGGATACGAGCAGTACTTC. This encodes CASSPGAGGYEQYF. V and J are TRBV18 and TRBJ2-7, with TRBD2 identical over 9 bases. The V segment lost 3 bases and the J segment 4 bases; nucleotides outside the gene matches: 4. This CDR3 is 14 amino acids long. Germline-derived CDR1 and CDR2 are KGHSH and LQKENI.

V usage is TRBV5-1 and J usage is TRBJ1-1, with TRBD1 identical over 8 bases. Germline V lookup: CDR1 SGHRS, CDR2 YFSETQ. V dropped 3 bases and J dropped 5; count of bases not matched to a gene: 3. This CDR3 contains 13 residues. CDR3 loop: CASSSTGDTEAFF. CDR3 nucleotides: TGCGCCAGCAGCTCGACAGGGGATACTGAAGCTTTCTTT.